These T cell receptor beta chains were read from a single sample in a study of cytomegalovirus exposure and HLA in healthy donors. Measured with immunoSEQ multiplex PCR; TCRdb has only the in-frame clones, and not every one. The data hold 90,000 to 100,000 clones, with around two thirds observed a single time. Material for sequencing was PBMCs. These receptors originate from a man aged 25-45 years in good health and CMV-seronegative. Both conserved end residues are part of each CDR3. Fields, in order: J gene, D gene, clone size, V gene, CDR3 protein, CDR3 DNA. A D gene is named only where the DNA matches it firmly. Size tells how often a clone was seen (once, few, many) or the class of an expanded clone, and some rows leave it out.

j_call: TRBJ2-7; d_call: TRBD1; clone_size: NA; v_call: TRBV9; cdr3_aa: CASSTSRTGESYEQYF; cdr3_nt: TGTGCCAGCAGCACCTCCCGGACAGGGGAATCCTACGAGCAGTACTTC
j_call: TRBJ1-5; d_call: TRBD1; clone_size: NA; v_call: TRBV2; cdr3_aa: CASRGTGFNQPQHF; cdr3_nt: TGTGCCAGCAGGGGGACAGGGTTCAATCAGCCCCAGCATTTT
j_call: TRBJ1-5; d_call: NA; clone_size: few; v_call: TRBV19; cdr3_aa: CASSQTRAGGNQPQHF; cdr3_nt: TGTGCCAGTAGCCAAACAAGGGCAGGGGGCAATCAGCCCCAGCATTTT
j_call: TRBJ2-7; d_call: NA; clone_size: few; v_call: TRBV4-2; cdr3_aa: CASSQGGQTYEQYF; cdr3_nt: TGTGCCAGCAGCCAAGGGGGCCAGACCTACGAGCAGTACTTC
j_call: TRBJ2-7; d_call: NA; clone_size: NA; v_call: TRBV27; cdr3_aa: CASSPRGRQYF; cdr3_nt: TGTGCCAGCAGCCCGCGAGGGCGGCAGTACTTC
j_call: TRBJ1-1; d_call: NA; clone_size: NA; v_call: TRBV6-1; cdr3_aa: CASRRAITSGGGAFF; cdr3_nt: TGTGCCAGCAGGAGGGCCATCACCTCGGGGGGAGGAGCTTTCTTT
j_call: TRBJ2-2; d_call: NA; clone_size: NA; v_call: TRBV18; cdr3_aa: CASSPSGETGELFF; cdr3_nt: TGTGCCAGCTCACCATCAGGGGAAACCGGGGAGCTGTTTTTT
j_call: TRBJ2-7; d_call: NA; clone_size: NA; v_call: TRBV5-5; cdr3_aa: CASSSGLQGSRYEQYF; cdr3_nt: TGTGCCAGCAGCTCAGGACTACAGGGGTCTAGATACGAGCAGTACTTC
j_call: TRBJ1-1; d_call: TRBD1; clone_size: NA; v_call: TRBV4-1; cdr3_aa: CASSQTGTVNTEAFF; cdr3_nt: TGCGCCAGCAGCCAAACCGGGACAGTAAACACTGAAGCTTTCTTT
j_call: TRBJ1-2; d_call: NA; clone_size: NA; v_call: TRBV6-1; cdr3_aa: CASSEDPPGSVFNYGYTF; cdr3_nt: TGTGCCAGCAGTGAAGACCCCCCCGGGAGTGTTTTTAACTATGGCTACACCTTC
j_call: TRBJ2-7; d_call: TRBD2; clone_size: NA; v_call: TRBV6-5; cdr3_aa: CASRSGLAGTYEQYF; cdr3_nt: TGTGCCAGCAGAAGCGGACTAGCGGGAACCTACGAGCAGTACTTC
j_call: TRBJ1-2; d_call: TRBD1; clone_size: NA; v_call: TRBV2; cdr3_aa: CASEGQGGNYGYTF; cdr3_nt: TGTGCCAGCGAGGGACAGGGCGGCAACTATGGCTACACCTTC
j_call: TRBJ2-1; d_call: TRBD2; clone_size: NA; v_call: TRBV7-3; cdr3_aa: CASSLGLADNEQFF; cdr3_nt: TGTGCCAGCAGCTTGGGACTAGCCGACAATGAGCAGTTCTTC